One sample yielded the 9 T cell receptor beta chains listed below, sequenced in a study of HIV-infected patients and healthy controls. Reverse transcription used about 500 ng RNA and constant-region primers for alpha and beta. Each of the alpha and beta chains got its own library through chain-specific third strand synthesis with indices. Via MiXCR, TCRdb re-called the 5' RACE reads, giving one row per CDR3 protein. The sample lists under 10,000 distinct CDR3 sequences; roughly 5.8% were seen once. The repertoire came from unfractionated whole blood and reflected all unsorted peripheral T cells. Sequenced sample: blood. These TCRs come from an adult in good health.

This clonotype was recorded a few times. The V call is TRBV6-1, the J call TRBJ2-5; D uncertain. The CDR3 extends over 13 amino acids. V was cut by 4 bases and J by 4 bases, with 10 bases left in between. Germline CDR1 is MNHNS and CDR2 is SASEGT. The CDR3 reads CASSVARRETQYF. The CDR3 region has the DNA TGTGCCAGCAGTGTCGCGAGGAGAGAGACCCAGTACTTC.

Ten or more counts support this clonotype. The chain links TRBV5-1 to TRBJ1-5; a weak D match, TRBD1 (6 bases). CDR3 length equals 14 residues. Between the trimmed V and J ends, which lost 4 bases and 7 bases, there was a span of 15 bases. The germline gives CDR1 SGHRS, CDR2 YFSETQ. The CDR3 reads CASSGEGGGQPQHF. CDR3 in DNA: TGCGCCAGCAGCGGGGAAGGGGGAGGACAGCCCCAGCATTTT.

The chain is built from TRBV11-2 and TRBJ2-3, with D unclear. V lost 1 base and J 1 base, leaving 15 bases between the germline ends. The CDR3 consists of 17 residues. The germline V gene encodes CDR1 SGHAT and CDR2 FQNNGV. CDR3 bases: TGTGCCAGCAGCTTAGGGGTCTCTGGGGTCGGCACAGATACGCAGTATTTT. It codes for CASSLGVSGVGTDTQYF.

By share of the sample, this clonotype is medium-sized. The chain is built from TRBV4-2 and TRBJ1-5; D gene unclear. V dropped 3 bases and J dropped 0 bases, with 3 bases sitting between them. CDR1 and CDR2 (germline): LGHNA, YNFKEQ. The CDR3 spans 13 residues. The CDR3 here is CASSQSSNQPQHF. In nucleotides, the CDR3 is TGTGCCAGCAGCCAGAGTAGCAATCAGCCCCAGCATTTT.

Many counts were recorded for this clonotype. The chain carries TRBV6-1 and TRBJ1-5; TRBD1 matches at 8 bases. J lost 9 bases, V lost 4 bases, and 8 bases had no gene match. Looked up from germline, CDR1 is MNHNS and CDR2 is SASEGT. The CDR3 is 14 residues long. CDR3 amino acids: CASSGTGGGVPQHF. As DNA, the CDR3 is TGTGCCAGCAGTGGAACAGGGGGTGGGGTGCCCCAGCATTTT.

Relative to its sample, this clonotype is medium-sized. The chain is built from TRBV29-1 and TRBJ2-7; D is possibly TRBD1 (6 bases). Trimming shortened V by 6 bases and J by 0 bases, and 18 bases separated the two germline ends. Looked up from germline, CDR1 is SQVTM and CDR2 is ANQGSEA. The CDR3 totals 15 residues. CDR3 amino acids: CSVLTGWLVSYEQYF. The CDR3 DNA reads as TGCAGCGTGCTTACAGGGTGGCTAGTCTCCTACGAGCAGTACTTC.

This clonotype occurred many times. This rearrangement joins TRBV19 to TRBJ1-3; D is undetermined. This CDR3 comprises 16 residues. Between the trimmed V and J ends, which lost 6 bases and 3 bases, there was a span of 18 bases. Germline lookup yields CDR1 LNHDA and CDR2 SQIVND (reference sequence). CDR3 sequence: CASSDEMRSFGNTIYF. The CDR3, as DNA: TGTGCCAGTAGCGACGAGATGCGGTCGTTTGGAAACACCATATATTTT.

This clonotype has ten or more counts. The CDR3 spells CASSSEVGSYNEQFF. The CDR3, as DNA: TGTGCCAGCAGCTCCGAGGTGGGCTCCTACAATGAGCAGTTCTTC. The chain couples TRBV11-2 to TRBJ2-1; no definite D call. The CDR3 has 15 amino acids. V was cut by 4 bases and J by 0 bases, with 10 bases left in between. From germline, CDR1 is SGHAT and CDR2 FQNNGV.

This clonotype was seen repeatedly, ten times or more. CDR3 region: CAWSPGFSYNSPLHF. For the CDR3, the DNA is TGTGCCTGGAGTCCGGGGTTCTCCTATAATTCACCCCTCCACTTT. V gene TRBV30 combines with J gene TRBJ1-6; D not resolved. Trimming removed 2 bases from V and 0 bases from J, with 8 bases in between. CDR3 size: 15 residues. Germline V gene lookup returns CDR1 GTSNPN and CDR2 SVGIG (reference sequence). Full variable domain (rest looked up from reference TRBV30 and TRBJ1-6): SQTIHQWPATLVQPVGSPLSLECTVEGTSNPNLYWYRQAAGRGLQLLFYSVGIGQISSEVPQNLSASRPQDRQFILSSKKLLLSDSGFYLCAWSPGFSYNSPLHFGNGTRLTVT.